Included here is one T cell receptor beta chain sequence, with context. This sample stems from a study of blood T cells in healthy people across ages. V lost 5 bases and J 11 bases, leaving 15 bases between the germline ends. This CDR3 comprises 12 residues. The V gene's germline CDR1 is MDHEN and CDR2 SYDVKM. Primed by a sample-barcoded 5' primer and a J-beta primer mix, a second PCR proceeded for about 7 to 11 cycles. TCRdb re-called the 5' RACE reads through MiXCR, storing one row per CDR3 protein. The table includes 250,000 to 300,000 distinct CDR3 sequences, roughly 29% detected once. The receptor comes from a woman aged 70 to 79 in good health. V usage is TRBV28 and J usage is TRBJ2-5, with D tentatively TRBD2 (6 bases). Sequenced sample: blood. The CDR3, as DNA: TGTGCCAGCAGTCCTCCAAATCGGGAGCAGTACTTC. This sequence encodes CASSPPNREQYF.